This TCR beta chain was obtained from a study of OX40 agonist ivuxolimab in advanced cancers. Looking at the study overall: The study gave patients intravenous ivuxolimab at 0.01 to 10 mg/kg every 2 weeks.

The table came from immunoSEQ multiplex PCR; TCRdb's copy has only in-frame clones and leaves some out. The data hold roughly 50,000 clones, with around 87% observed a single time. The CDR3 extends over 12 amino acids. Germline assignment: CDR1 SGHDN and CDR2 FVKESK. The germline V and J ends were trimmed by 7 bases and 2 bases, with 8 bases remaining between them. This chain connects TRBV14 to TRBJ1-2, with D possibly being TRBD1 (6 bases). The sequencing used CD4+ or CD8+ T cells sorted from blood, collected in a trial of the OX40 agonist ivuxolimab. The clonotype originates from an adult with an advanced solid tumor such as melanoma, head and neck, liver or kidney cancer. CDR3 region: CASNTGNYGYTF. CDR3 nucleotide sequence: TGTGCCAGCAATACAGGGAACTATGGCTACACCTTC.